This T cell receptor beta chain is from a study of blood T cell repertoires in COVID-19. At the level of the study: Sites across the United States, Italy and Spain contributed samples from acute and convalescent COVID-19. T cells, B-cell-depleted T cells, or PBMCs provided the cDNA or gDNA that served as material.

Deletions cut 0 bases from V and 0 bases from J, with 11 bases between. CDR1 is SGDLS, CDR2 YYNGEE, per germline. The CDR3 contains 16 residues. As originally analysed: Reference gene primer amplification gave nucleated cell count estimates. Clones were sequenced by immunoSEQ multiplex PCR, and TCRdb holds only the in-frame ones, with some missing. The V and J calls and clone size were taken over from that table, and D and trimming were inferred from the DNA. Of tens of thousands of clones listed, about four fifths are singletons. Sequencing used peripheral blood. This TCR came from a woman aged 60-70 years with acute or convalescent COVID-19. The V gene is TRBV9, the J gene TRBJ2-3; maybe TRBD2 (6 bases). Written as DNA, the CDR3 is TGTGCCAGCAGCGTAGGACTAGGGAGGAGCACAGATACGCAGTATTTT. Translated, it gives CASSVGLGRSTDTQYF. The full variable domain, its missing parts supplied by reference TRBV9 and TRBJ2-3, is DSGVTQTPKHLITATGQRVTLRCSPRSGDLSVYWYQQSLDQGLQFLIQYYNGEERAKGNILERFSAQQFPDLHSELNLSSLELGDSALYFCASSVGLGRSTDTQYFGPGTRLTVL.